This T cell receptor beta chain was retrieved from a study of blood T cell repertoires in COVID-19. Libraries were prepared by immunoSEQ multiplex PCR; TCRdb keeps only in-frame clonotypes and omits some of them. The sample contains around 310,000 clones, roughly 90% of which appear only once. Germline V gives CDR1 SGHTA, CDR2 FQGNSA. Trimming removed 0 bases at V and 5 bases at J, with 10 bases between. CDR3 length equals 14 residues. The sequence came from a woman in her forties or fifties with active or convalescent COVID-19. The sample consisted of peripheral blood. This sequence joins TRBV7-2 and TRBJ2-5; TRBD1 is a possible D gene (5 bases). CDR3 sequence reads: CASSLAWGLETQYF. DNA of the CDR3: TGTGCCAGCAGCTTAGCCTGGGGCCTGGAGACCCAGTACTTC.